The clone carrying this T cell receptor (beta chain) was seen many times. The CDR3 extends over 16 amino acids. Germline trimming cut 4 bases from V and 4 bases from J; bases unmatched to any gene: 4. From germline, CDR1 is SGHTA and CDR2 FQGNSA. TCRdb re-analysed the RT-PCR reads in MiXCR, keeping a single row per CDR3 protein. Of approximately 720,000 distinct CDR3 sequences listed, 12% to 15% were seen once; the top ten hold just over 3.5%. The V and J genes are TRBV7-2 and TRBJ2-2; 12 bases are shared with TRBD2. The clonotype originates from a female donor in good health, serving as a healthy control. Sequenced sample: memory CD4+ T cells from blood. The CDR3 sequence is CASSSMGLAGTGELFF. The CDR3 nucleotides are TGTGCCAGCAGCTCGATGGGACTAGCGGGCACCGGGGAGCTGTTTTTT.